This T cell receptor (beta chain) was recorded in a study of beta chain features in type 1 diabetes (dated 2018 in TCRdb). Study-level background: Patients and healthy donors did not differ in mean age, gender distribution, total cell number or subset yield. A total of about 100,000,000 sorted cells were examined across all samples, and RNA yield correlated strongly with the number of cells per subset. Naive and central memory subsets were obtained from all 30 or so donors, but regulatory and stem cell-like memory subsets were isolated from only 8 patients and about eight healthy donors. The study compared the TCRB repertoires of sorted circulating CD4+ T cell subsets in recently diagnosed type 1 diabetes patients with those in matched healthy donors.

Overall study results and their limits: A moderate but significant shortening of TCRB CDR3 length was observed in type 1 diabetes patients in all four CD4+ subsets. At VDJ recombination sites, type 1 diabetes patients had fewer insertions and more deleted nucleotides, which implies abnormalities in thymic rearrangement. Because small numbers of individuals were included in the HLA sub-analyses, any influence of HLA type on TCRB rearrangement was left unresolved. Naive, central memory and regulatory TCRB repertoires appeared more similar among patients than among healthy donors. Shorter templates might be favored by PCR, yet because patient and control samples were amplified and corrected together, any such skew would affect both groups equally. Because cDNA was sequenced instead of genomic DNA, highly expressing activated cells could be over-represented, though the groups showed no difference in activation or CD3 levels.

Germline trimming amounts to 7 bases on V and 2 bases on J, with 11 as the count of junction bases outside the gene matches. Looking up the germline V gene yields CDR1 MDHEN and CDR2 SYDVKM. Its CDR3 holds 15 amino acids, cysteine through phenylalanine. Only the CDR3 part of the read is kept: 45 bases, read in frame from the first base. Of note for this clone: The specificity of this receptor is unknown. No base quality values were provided; no much bigger clone lies one nucleotide off.

From each donor, a single peripheral blood sample of roughly 0.11 L on average was drawn into heparinised tubes. A BD FACSAria II and a panel including CD45RO, CCR7, CD25, CD127, CD95 and CD27 were used to sort naive, central memory, regulatory and stem cell-like memory CD4+ T cells. A purity above 98% was achieved for all sorted populations. Right away, PBMCs were isolated by Lymphoprep density gradient centrifugation and were stained directly, with no culture step. Samples were stained and sorted in pairs, with one healthy donor and one patient per experiment, so that batch effects were minimized. The entire isolated RNA was reverse transcribed using the High Capacity cDNA Reverse Transcription Kit, and thus expressed TCRB transcripts were sequenced. Naive, central memory and regulatory T cell samples underwent deep immunoSEQ sequencing, averaging around 4 million total reads per sample. Sorted cells were lysed in RLT buffer and RNA was extracted with DNase-treated RNeasy Micro or Mini kits, depending on cell number. Each cell subset was processed separately to prevent cross-contamination, with patient and healthy donor samples processed together. TCRB sequences were amplified from cDNA with the immunoSEQ multiplex PCR, producing 87-bp fragments spanning the CDR3 region. Amplicons were sequenced on the Illumina HiSeq platform. The study's processing was this. Synthetic template baselines were used to correct PCR bias computationally, reads within Hamming distance 2 were collapsed together, and singletons that could not be merged were discarded. Reads were aligned to IMGT to assign V, D and J genes, CDR3 length, and insertions or deletions at six rearrangement sites. Clonotype counts were normalized to sorted cell number within each subset before computing true diversity and Gini coefficients with the tcR R package. The overlap coefficient, calculated on TCRB nucleotide sequences, was used to measure repertoire sharing. Out-of-frame TCRB sequences from naive cells were analyzed to stand in for the pre-selection repertoire. TCRdb stores this immuneACCESS table with in-frame sequences only. Part of the clones is absent; in the studies checked, under half of the shortfall reflects unresolved V genes, and no reason is known for the rest. The V and J calls and clone size come from that table; D and trimming were worked out from the DNA. Here the sample has approximately 250,000 clones; approximately 10% occur a single time. The biggest ten clones account for more than 0.015% of the sample.

The chain is assembled from TRBV28 and TRBJ2-7; a stretch of 7 junction bases matches TRBD1. The sequencing sample was made of naive CD4+ T cells from blood. The sample's cell subset or site label, decoded: true naive CD4+ T cells. This clonotype was sampled from a man aged 25 to 40 with type 1 diabetes. The CDR3 protein: CASIPTAGTAYEQYF. The nucleotide sequence is TGTGCCAGCATTCCTACTGCCGGGACAGCCTACGAGCAGTACTTC.